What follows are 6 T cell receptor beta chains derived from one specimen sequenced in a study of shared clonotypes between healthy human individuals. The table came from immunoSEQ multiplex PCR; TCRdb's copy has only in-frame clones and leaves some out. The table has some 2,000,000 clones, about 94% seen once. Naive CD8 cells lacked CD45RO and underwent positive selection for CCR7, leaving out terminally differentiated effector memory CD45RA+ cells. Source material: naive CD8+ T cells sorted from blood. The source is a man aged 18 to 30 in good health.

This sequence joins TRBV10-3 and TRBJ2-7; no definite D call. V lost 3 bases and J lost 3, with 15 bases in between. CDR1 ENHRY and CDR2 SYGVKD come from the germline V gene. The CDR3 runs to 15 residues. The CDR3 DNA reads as TGTGCCATCAGTGAAGCTGAGTGGCCGAGCTACGAGCAGTACTTC. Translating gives CAISEAEWPSYEQYF.

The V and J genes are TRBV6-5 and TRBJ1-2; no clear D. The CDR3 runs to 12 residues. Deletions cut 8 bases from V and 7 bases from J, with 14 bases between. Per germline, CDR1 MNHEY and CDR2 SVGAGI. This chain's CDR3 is CASGREVGGYTF. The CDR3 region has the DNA TGTGCCAGCGGCCGAGAGGTCGGTGGCTACACCTTC.

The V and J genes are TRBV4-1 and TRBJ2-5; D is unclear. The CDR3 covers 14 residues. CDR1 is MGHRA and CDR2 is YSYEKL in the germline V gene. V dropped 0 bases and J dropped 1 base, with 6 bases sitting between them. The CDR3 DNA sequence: TGCGCCAGCAGCCAAGAGTATAGCCAAGAGACCCAGTACTTC. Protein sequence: CASSQEYSQETQYF.

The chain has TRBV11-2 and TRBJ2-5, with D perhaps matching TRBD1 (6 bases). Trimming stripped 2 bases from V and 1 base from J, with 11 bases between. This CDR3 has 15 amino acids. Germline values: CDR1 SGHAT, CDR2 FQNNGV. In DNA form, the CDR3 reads TGTGCCAGCAGCTTAAACCCGGACAGCCAAGAGACCCAGTACTTC. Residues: CASSLNPDSQETQYF.

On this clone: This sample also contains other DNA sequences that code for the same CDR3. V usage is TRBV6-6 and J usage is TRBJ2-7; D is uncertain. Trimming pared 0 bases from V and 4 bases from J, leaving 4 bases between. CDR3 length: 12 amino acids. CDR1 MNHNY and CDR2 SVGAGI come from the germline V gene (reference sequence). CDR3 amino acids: CASSYSDYEQYF. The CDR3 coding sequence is TGTGCCAGCAGTTACTCAGATTACGAGCAGTACTTC.

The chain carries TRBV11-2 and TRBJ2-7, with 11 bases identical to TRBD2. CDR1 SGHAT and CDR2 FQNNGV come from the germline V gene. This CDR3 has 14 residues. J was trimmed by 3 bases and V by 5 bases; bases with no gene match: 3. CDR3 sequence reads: CASSVGLADYEQYF. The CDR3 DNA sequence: TGTGCCAGCAGCGTGGGACTAGCGGACTACGAGCAGTACTTC.